This T cell receptor beta chain was profiled in a study of blood T cell repertoires in COVID-19. Study overall: Italy, Spain and the United States were the sources of the convalescent and acute COVID-19 samples.

The V and J ends lost 7 bases and 3 bases, in that order; junction bases with no gene match: 8. In germline, CDR1 is WNHNN, CDR2 SYGVQD (reference sequence). The CDR3 has 14 residues. Original methodology: The assay estimated nucleated cells by amplifying reference gene primers. Profiling relied on immunoSEQ multiplex PCR, and the TCRdb table lists in-frame clones only, not all of them. The DNA was the basis for D and trimming; V, J and clone size are from that table. The sample contains roughly 200,000 clones, about 90% of which appear only once. The clonotype comes from a man aged 50-60 years with acute or convalescent COVID-19. The chain recombines TRBV10-1 with TRBJ1-2, with 7 bases that match TRBD1. Sequenced sample: peripheral blood. The DNA of the CDR3 is TGCGCCAGCACCATGCCCCAGGGGGACTATGGCTACACCTTC. Protein sequence: CASTMPQGDYGYTF.